These 18 T cell receptor beta chains came from one sample sequenced in a study of control samples from healthy donors and cancer patients. Here immunoSEQ multiplex PCR was the method, and the copy in TCRdb shows in-frame clones only, minus some. Of about 90,000 clones listed, just over 90% were seen once; the top ten hold over 3%. Sequences were obtained from blood. Source of these receptors: a woman aged 18-30 years in good health.

The chain carries TRBV2 and TRBJ1-1; 7 nucleotides match TRBD1. CDR3 length: 12 residues. Germline-derived CDR1 and CDR2 are SNHLY and FYNNEI. V shed 4 bases, J shed 7 bases, and the junction held 3 bases outside the gene matches. The CDR3 sequence is CASSGQGFEAFF. In DNA, the CDR3 is TGTGCCAGCAGTGGACAGGGCTTTGAAGCTTTCTTT.

The chain couples TRBV9 to TRBJ2-7; D is possibly TRBD1 (5 bases). With 0 bases removed from V and 4 bases from J, the gap between germline ends came to 8 bases. Germline CDR1 is SGDLS and CDR2 is YYNGEE. The CDR3 covers 13 residues. Written as DNA, the CDR3 is TGTGCCAGCAGCGTAGGGACACTTTACGAGCAGTACTTC. This translates into CASSVGTLYEQYF.

The chain joins TRBV27 to TRBJ1-5; D might be TRBD1 (6 bases). This CDR3 contains 15 residues. V was clipped by 1 base and J by 4 bases, with 11 bases between them. The germline V gene has CDR1 MNHEY and CDR2 SMNVEV (reference sequence). In nucleotides, the CDR3 is TGTGCCAGCAGTTTATTCACAGGGAGAAATCAGCCCCAGCATTTT. Translation gives CASSLFTGRNQPQHF.

CDR3 coding DNA: TGTGCCAGCAGTGAAGAAGGATTTACGGGGGGAGAGACCCAGTACTTC. It is translated as CASSEEGFTGGETQYF. The genes are TRBV6-1 and TRBJ2-5; TRBD2 matches 7 bases. The CDR3 is 16 amino acids. Germline values: CDR1 MNHNS, CDR2 SASEGT. The junction had 9 bases not matched to a gene; V was cut back by 1 base and J by 4 bases.

CDR3 region: CASSLADRGANEKLFF. In DNA, the CDR3 is TGTGCCAGCAGCTTAGCCGACAGGGGAGCTAATGAAAAACTGTTTTTT. The chain joins TRBV7-9 to TRBJ1-4; 8 bases line up with TRBD1. Per the germline V gene, CDR1 is SEHNR and CDR2 is FQNEAQ (reference sequence). With V trimmed by 0 bases and J by 3 bases, 3 bases remained unmatched. The CDR3 consists of 16 residues.

This sequence joins TRBV19 and TRBJ1-4; 8 nucleotides match TRBD1. J was trimmed by 6 bases and V by 6 bases; bases with no gene match: 12. The germline V gene has CDR1 LNHDA and CDR2 SQIVND (reference sequence). The CDR3 sequence is 16 residues long. In DNA form, the CDR3 reads TGTGCCAGTAGCGGATTTTCAGGGGGCGCGGATGAAAAACTGTTTTTT. Translation: CASSGFSGGADEKLFF. Combining the CDR3 with reference TRBV19 and TRBJ1-4 gives the whole variable domain DGGITQSPKYLFRKEGQNVTLSCEQNLNHDAMYWYRQDPGQGLRLIYYSQIVNDFQKGDIAEGYSVSREKKESFPLTVTSAQKNPTAFYLCASSGFSGGADEKLFFGSGTQLSVL.

This rearrangement joins TRBV6-5 to TRBJ1-1; the D is unclear. The CDR3 loop spans 14 amino acids. Trimming removed 0 bases from V and 0 bases from J, with 5 bases in between. Germline loops: CDR1 MNHEY, CDR2 SVGAGI. The CDR3 region has the DNA TGTGCCAGCAGTTACTCGGCGGTGAACACTGAAGCTTTCTTT. Protein product: CASSYSAVNTEAFF.

The chain combines TRBV11-2 with TRBJ2-7; D gene ambiguous. Germline V lookup: CDR1 SGHAT, CDR2 FQNNGV. V was shortened by 2 bases and J by 2 bases, with 7 bases between the two germline ends. CDR3 length: 13 amino acids. The CDR3 DNA reads as TGTGCCAGCAGCTTAAACGGGCCCTACGAGCAGTACTTC. This encodes CASSLNGPYEQYF.

The V and J genes are TRBV6-6 and TRBJ2-3; 7 bases match TRBD2. V lost 6 bases, J lost 6 bases, and 18 bases stayed unmatched. CDR1 and CDR2 from the germline V gene are MNHNY and SVGAGI (reference sequence). The CDR3 runs to 17 residues. The CDR3 loop is CASRRPPIAGGSDTQYF. CDR3 coding DNA: TGTGCCAGCAGACGACCTCCTATAGCGGGCGGTTCGGATACGCAGTATTTT.

This sequence joins TRBV18 and TRBJ1-1, with D possibly matching TRBD1 (5 bases). Germline V CDR1 and CDR2: KGHSH, LQKENI. V lost 0 bases to trimming and J lost 4 bases, with 12 bases between them. The CDR3 is 15 residues long. CDR3 region: CASSPPAGRSTEAFF. The CDR3 bases are TGTGCCAGCTCACCACCGGCAGGGAGGTCCACTGAAGCTTTCTTT.

This chain connects TRBV5-8 to TRBJ2-1; TRBD1 might be the D (5 bases). CDR3 size: 17 residues. V was cut by 1 base and J by 2 bases, with 16 bases left in between. Germline V gene lookup returns CDR1 SGHTS and CDR2 YDEGEE. CDR3 sequence: CASSLLGHTLTYNEQFF. In nucleotides, the CDR3 is TGTGCCAGCAGCTTGTTGGGGCACACCCTCACCTACAATGAGCAGTTCTTC.

V is TRBV13 and J is TRBJ1-4, with 8 positions matching TRBD1. The CDR3 is made up of 14 amino acids. The germline CDR1 and CDR2 sequences are PRHDT and FYEKMQ (reference sequence). V was clipped by 8 bases and J by 8 bases; unmatched bases: 10. In DNA form, the CDR3 reads TGTGCCAGCCGAAGGACAGGGCCGTTCGAAAAACTGTTTTTT. Encoded protein: CASRRTGPFEKLFF.

This clone has only a few counts. This chain joins TRBV15 and TRBJ1-1, with D possibly being TRBD1 (5 bases). V lost 0 bases and J lost 1, with 12 bases in between. The CDR3 contains 16 residues. From germline, CDR1 is LNHNV and CDR2 YYDKDF (reference sequence). The CDR3, as DNA: TGTGCCACCAGCAGAGATGATCCGGGGACGAACACTGAAGCTTTCTTT. It translates to CATSRDDPGTNTEAFF.

V usage is TRBV5-5 and J usage is TRBJ1-4; D gene uncertain. The CDR3 is 16 amino acids. Germline-derived CDR1 and CDR2 are SGHKS and YYEKEE (reference sequence). Trimming took off 0 bases at V and 5 bases at J, with 14 bases between the two ends. This chain's CDR3 is CASSLVKAIDNEKLFF. For the CDR3, the DNA is TGTGCCAGCAGCTTGGTCAAGGCGATAGACAATGAAAAACTGTTTTTT.

In DNA form, the CDR3 reads TGCGCCAGCAGCCCGGGACTAGCGGGGGGGCAAGATACGCAGTATTTT. This sequence encodes CASSPGLAGGQDTQYF. V is TRBV5-1 and J is TRBJ2-3, with 16 bases lining up with TRBD2. There are 16 residues in the CDR3. Per the germline V gene, CDR1 is SGHRS and CDR2 is YFSETQ. V was pared by 4 bases and J by 5 bases, with 4 bases of the junction left unmatched.

The rearrangement links TRBV11-1 to TRBJ2-4; D may be TRBD1 (5 bases). CDR1 and CDR2 (germline): SGHAT, FQDESV (reference sequence). V was cut by 1 base and J by 7 bases, with 14 bases left in between. This CDR3 is 15 amino acids long. CDR3: CASSLVSGYLNIQYF. The CDR3 DNA reads as TGTGCCAGCAGCTTAGTCTCAGGGTATTTGAACATTCAGTACTTC. Filled out from reference TRBV11-1 and TRBJ2-4, the complete variable domain reads EAEVAQSPRYKITEKSQAVAFWCDPISGHATLYWYRQILGQGPELLVQFQDESVVDDSQLPKDRFSAERLKGVDSTLKIQPAELGDSAMYLCASSLVSGYLNIQYFGAGTRLSVL.

CDR3 in DNA: TGTGCCAGCAGTGAAGCCCGAAGGGGAAACACCATATATTTT. Protein sequence: CASSEARRGNTIYF. The chain employs TRBV6-1 and TRBJ1-3; D not certain. The CDR3 extends over 14 amino acids. The germline gives CDR1 MNHNS, CDR2 SASEGT. V was clipped by 0 bases and J by 4 bases, with 7 bases between them.

This chain connects TRBV27 to TRBJ1-1; D call uncertain. The ends were cut back, 2 bases at V and 1 base at J, with 11 bases in the middle. Germline CDR1 is MNHEY and CDR2 is SMNVEV (reference sequence). The CDR3 is made up of 15 amino acids. For the CDR3, the DNA is TGTGCCAGCAGTTTAGGATGGGCTGGGAACACTGAAGCTTTCTTT. Translating it yields CASSLGWAGNTEAFF.